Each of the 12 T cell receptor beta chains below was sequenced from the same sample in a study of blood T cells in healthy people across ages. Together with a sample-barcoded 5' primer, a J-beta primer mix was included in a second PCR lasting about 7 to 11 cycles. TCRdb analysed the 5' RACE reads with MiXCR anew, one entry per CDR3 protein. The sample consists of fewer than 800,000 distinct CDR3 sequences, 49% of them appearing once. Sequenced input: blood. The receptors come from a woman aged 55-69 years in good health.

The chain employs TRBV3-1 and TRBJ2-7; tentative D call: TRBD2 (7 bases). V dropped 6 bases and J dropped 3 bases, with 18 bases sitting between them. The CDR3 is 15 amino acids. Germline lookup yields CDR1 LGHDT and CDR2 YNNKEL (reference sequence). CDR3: CASRPLGGGFYEQYF. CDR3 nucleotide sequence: TGTGCCAGCAGACCTCTTGGGGGGGGCTTCTACGAGCAGTACTTC.

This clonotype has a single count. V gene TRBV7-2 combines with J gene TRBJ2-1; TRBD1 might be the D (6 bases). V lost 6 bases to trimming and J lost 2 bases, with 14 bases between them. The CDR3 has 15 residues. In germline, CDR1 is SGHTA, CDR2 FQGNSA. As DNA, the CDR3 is TGTGCCAGCAGGTCCGGGACAACTGCCTACAATGAGCAGTTCTTC. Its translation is CASRSGTTAYNEQFF.

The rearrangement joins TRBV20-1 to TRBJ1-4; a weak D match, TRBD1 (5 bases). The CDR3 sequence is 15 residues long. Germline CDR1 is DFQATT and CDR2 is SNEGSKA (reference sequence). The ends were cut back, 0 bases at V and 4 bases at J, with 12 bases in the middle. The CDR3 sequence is CSAREGNGGNEKLFF. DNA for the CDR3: TGCAGTGCTAGAGAGGGTAACGGGGGTAATGAAAAACTGTTTTTT.

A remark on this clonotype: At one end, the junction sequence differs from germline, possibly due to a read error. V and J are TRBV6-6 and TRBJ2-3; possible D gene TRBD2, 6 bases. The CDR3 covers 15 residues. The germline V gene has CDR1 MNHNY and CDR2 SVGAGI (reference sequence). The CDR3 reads CASSFGTGLTGTQYF. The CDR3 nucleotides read TGTGCCAGCAGTTTCGGGACTGGCCTCACAGGTACGCAGTATTTT.

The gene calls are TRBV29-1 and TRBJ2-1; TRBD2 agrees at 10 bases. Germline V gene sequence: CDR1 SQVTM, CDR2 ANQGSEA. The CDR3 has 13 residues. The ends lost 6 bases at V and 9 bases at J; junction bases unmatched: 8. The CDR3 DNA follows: TGCAGCGTGGACTCTAGCGGGAGTGGTGAGCAGTTCTTC. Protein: CSVDSSGSGEQFF.

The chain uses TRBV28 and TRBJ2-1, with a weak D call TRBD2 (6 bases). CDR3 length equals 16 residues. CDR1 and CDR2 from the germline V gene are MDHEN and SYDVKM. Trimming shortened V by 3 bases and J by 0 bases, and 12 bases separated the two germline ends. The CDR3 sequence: CASSLDYLGSYNEQFF. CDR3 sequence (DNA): TGTGCCAGCAGTTTGGACTACCTCGGCTCCTACAATGAGCAGTTCTTC.

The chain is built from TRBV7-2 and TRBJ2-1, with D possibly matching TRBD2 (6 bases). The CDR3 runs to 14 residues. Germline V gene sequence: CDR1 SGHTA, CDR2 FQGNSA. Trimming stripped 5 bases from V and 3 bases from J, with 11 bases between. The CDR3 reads CASSPGLIYNEQFF. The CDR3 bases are TGTGCCAGCAGCCCCGGACTAATCTACAATGAGCAGTTCTTC.

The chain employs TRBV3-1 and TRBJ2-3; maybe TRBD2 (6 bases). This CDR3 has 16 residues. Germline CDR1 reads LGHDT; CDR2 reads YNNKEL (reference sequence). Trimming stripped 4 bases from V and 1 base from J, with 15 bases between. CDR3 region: CASSLTGGLGTDTQYF. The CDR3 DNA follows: TGTGCCAGCAGCCTTACCGGAGGGCTGGGCACAGATACGCAGTATTTT.

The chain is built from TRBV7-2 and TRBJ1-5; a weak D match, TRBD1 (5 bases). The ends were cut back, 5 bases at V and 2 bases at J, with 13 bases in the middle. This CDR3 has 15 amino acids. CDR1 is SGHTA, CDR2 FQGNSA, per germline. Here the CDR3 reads CASSKTGVGNQPQHF. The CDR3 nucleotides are TGTGCCAGCAGCAAGACGGGGGTGGGCAATCAGCCCCAGCATTTT.

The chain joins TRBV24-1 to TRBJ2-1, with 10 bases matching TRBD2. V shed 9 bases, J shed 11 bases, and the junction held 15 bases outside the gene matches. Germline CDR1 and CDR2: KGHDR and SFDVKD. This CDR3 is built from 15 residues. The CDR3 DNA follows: TGTGCCACCTCTGTGGGTCTAGCGGGAGTCGTAAAGCAGTTCTTC. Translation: CATSVGLAGVVKQFF.

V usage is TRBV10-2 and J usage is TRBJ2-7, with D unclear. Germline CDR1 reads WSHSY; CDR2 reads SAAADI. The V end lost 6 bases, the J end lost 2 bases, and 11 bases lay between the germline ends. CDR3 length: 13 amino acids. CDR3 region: CASSADGAYEQYF. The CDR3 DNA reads TGCGCCAGCAGCGCGGACGGTGCCTACGAGCAGTACTTC.

CDR3 DNA sequence: TGTGCCAGCAGTTACGGATCGGGGGGTGAAAAACTGTTTTTT. This encodes CASSYGSGGEKLFF. The rearrangement uses TRBV6-6 and TRBJ1-4; weak D call: TRBD1 (5 bases). V gave up 2 bases and J gave up 7 bases, with 11 bases separating them. The CDR3 covers 14 residues. Germline V gene data show CDR1 as MNHNY and CDR2 as SVGAGI (reference sequence).